The present T cell receptor (beta chain) was sequenced within a study of blood T cell repertoires in COVID-19. Libraries were prepared by immunoSEQ multiplex PCR; TCRdb keeps only in-frame clonotypes and omits some of them. The sample has 490,000 or so clones; roughly nine tenths are singletons. The CDR3 runs 14 residues. V gave up 2 bases and J gave up 6 bases, with 14 bases separating them. Germline V gene sequence: CDR1 MNHNS, CDR2 SASEGT. Across under 25 US areas, participants ranged in age from about 18 to 90 years. Cohorts were assigned according to the clinical history that participants reported.

The material sequenced was PBMCs or T cells enriched from blood (not recorded which). The sequence was collected from a woman between 55 and 75 years old who had recovered from COVID-19. The V and J genes are TRBV6-1 and TRBJ2-7; tentatively, D is TRBD1 (5 bases). CDR3 sequence (DNA): TGTGCCAGCAGTGAATGGGGCGGTCGTGGCGAGCAGTACGTC. It codes for CASSEWGGRGEQYV.